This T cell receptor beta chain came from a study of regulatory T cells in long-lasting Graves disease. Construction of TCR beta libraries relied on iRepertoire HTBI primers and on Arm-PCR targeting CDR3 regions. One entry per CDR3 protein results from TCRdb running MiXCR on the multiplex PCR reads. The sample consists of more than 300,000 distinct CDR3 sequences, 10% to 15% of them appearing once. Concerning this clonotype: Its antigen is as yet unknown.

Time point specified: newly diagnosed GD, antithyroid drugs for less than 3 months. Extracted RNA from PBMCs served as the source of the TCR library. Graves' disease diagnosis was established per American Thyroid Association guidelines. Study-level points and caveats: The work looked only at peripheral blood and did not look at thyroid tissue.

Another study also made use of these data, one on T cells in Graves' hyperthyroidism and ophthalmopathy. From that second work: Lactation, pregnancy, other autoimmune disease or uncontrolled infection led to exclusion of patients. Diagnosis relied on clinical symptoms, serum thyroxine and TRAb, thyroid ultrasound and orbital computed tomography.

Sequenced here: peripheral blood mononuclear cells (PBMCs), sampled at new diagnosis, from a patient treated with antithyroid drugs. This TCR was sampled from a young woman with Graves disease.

The CDR3 region is CASSLPGTAGEQFF. CDR3 coding DNA: TGCGCCAGCAGCTTGCCGGGGACAGCCGGTGAGCAGTTCTTC. The genes are TRBV5-1 and TRBJ2-1; 7 positions agree with TRBD1. Germline CDR1 SGHRS, CDR2 YFSETQ. The CDR3 consists of 14 residues. With 1 base clipped from V and 9 bases from J, the junction kept 7 bases outside the gene matches.